Listed below are T cell receptor beta chains from one sample, sequenced in a study of blood T cell repertoires in COVID-19. TCRdb's table, derived via immunoSEQ multiplex PCR, lists solely in-frame clones and lacks some. Among around 390,000 clones listed, around 87% were seen once. The specimen sequenced was PBMCs or T cells enriched from blood (not recorded which). The receptors stem from a woman aged 50 to 60 who had recovered from COVID-19. Each CDR3 is given with its conserved first and last residue. Fields, in order: J gene, V gene, clone size, D gene, CDR3 protein, CDR3 DNA. D genes are given only for firm matches. Size is stated for part of the rows, as once, few or many counts, or as a class when the clone is expanded.

TRBJ2-5,TRBV27,once,TRBD2,CARVSSGGHHQETQYF,TGTGCCAGGGTCTCTAGCGGGGGGCACCACCAAGAGACCCAGTACTTC
TRBJ2-3,TRBV28,NA,TRBD2,CASSPTQRRLAGGPETDTQYF,TGTGCCAGCAGTCCTACCCAACGTCGACTAGCGGGGGGGCCCGAGACAGATACGCAGTATTTT
TRBJ2-7,TRBV28,NA,TRBD1,CASSSPGQRFYEQYF,TGTGCCAGCAGTTCCCCGGGACAGAGATTCTACGAGCAGTACTTC
TRBJ2-5,TRBV28,NA,TRBD1,CASSFGDREETQYF,TGTGCCAGCAGTTTTGGGGACAGAGAAGAGACCCAGTACTTC
TRBJ1-5,TRBV3-1/TRBV3-2,NA,NA,CASSQQGLRQPQHF,TGTGCCAGCAGCCAACAGGGTCTCAGGCAGCCCCAGCATTTT
TRBJ1-2,TRBV5-4,NA,NA,CASSLGSGVSYGYTF,TGTGCCAGCAGCTTGGGGTCAGGGGTTAGCTATGGCTACACCTTC
TRBJ2-2,TRBV18,NA,TRBD1,CASSPGTGLANTGELFF,TGTGCCAGCTCACCTGGGACAGGACTTGCGAACACCGGGGAGCTGTTTTTT
TRBJ2-5,TRBV15,NA,NA,CATSQGSRPPETQYF,TGTGCCACCAGCCAGGGGTCCCGACCCCCGGAGACCCAGTACTTC
TRBJ1-3,TRBV3-1/TRBV3-2,NA,TRBD1,CASSLEGAGGNTIYF,TGTGCCAGCAGCCTAGAGGGGGCAGGAGGAAACACCATATATTTT
TRBJ1-3,TRBV5-6,NA,NA,CASSLRRGRNTIYF,TGTGCCAGCAGCTTGCGTAGGGGTAGAAACACCATATATTTT
TRBJ2-7,TRBV7-9,NA,TRBD1,CASSPPGQGFYEQYF,TGTGCCAGCAGCCCCCCGGGACAGGGGTTCTACGAGCAGTACTTC
TRBJ1-2,TRBV20-1,NA,NA,CSASHAEHNYGYTF,TGCAGTGCTAGTCACGCCGAGCATAACTATGGCTACACCTTC
TRBJ2-1,TRBV4-1,NA,TRBD2,CASSRSLFPRGGLEQFF,TGCGCCAGCAGCCGGAGCCTCTTTCCGCGGGGGGGTCTGGAGCAGTTCTTC
TRBJ2-1,TRBV30,NA,TRBD1,CAWTGDRDLHNEQFF,TGTGCCTGGACCGGTGACAGGGACCTCCACAATGAGCAGTTCTTC
TRBJ2-2,TRBV7-3,NA,TRBD2,CASRPEGGVTGELFF,TGTGCCAGCAGACCCGAGGGAGGGGTAACCGGGGAGCTGTTTTTT
TRBJ1-2,TRBV27,NA,NA,CASSLTYTGYGYTF,TGTGCCAGCAGTTTAACCTACACGGGCTATGGCTACACCTTC
TRBJ1-5,TRBV6-1,NA,TRBD1,CASSEGGDRAYSNQPQHF,TGTGCCAGCAGTGAAGGGGGGGACAGGGCCTATAGCAATCAGCCCCAGCATTTT
TRBJ2-7,TRBV5-1,NA,NA,CASSSDREQYF,TGCGCCAGCAGCTCAGACAGGGAGCAGTACTTC